This entry is about one T cell receptor beta chain. Antigen unknown. The data are from a study of cytomegalovirus exposure and HLA in healthy donors. General study findings and limits: A highly shared variant cluster was judged a likely technical artifact. The Asian-associated ancestry cluster reportedly had fewer N-insertions than the approximately 700-donor mean in a later analysis.

13 Jbeta primers and 60 Vbeta primers were used for the PCR. Sequencing used immunoSEQ multiplex PCR; TCRdb keeps in-frame clones, though not all of them. Of about 130,000 clones listed, just under 80% were seen once; the top ten hold under 5.5%. What was sequenced was PBMCs. This clonotype was sampled from a man between 25 and 39 years old in good health.

In DNA, the CDR3 is TGTGCCAGCAGTTACCAGGGTTCGCGGGAGACCCAGTACTTC. This gives the protein CASSYQGSRETQYF. The chain joins TRBV7-2 to TRBJ2-5, with D possibly being TRBD1 (5 bases). The CDR3 loop spans 14 amino acids. Germline V gene sequence: CDR1 SGHTA, CDR2 FQGNSA. V was shortened by 6 bases and J by 5 bases, with 16 bases between the two germline ends.